This TCR beta chain stems from a study of blood T cell repertoires in COVID-19. Study overall: Material from acute and convalescent COVID-19 was sourced from the United States, Italy and Spain.

As processed by the authors: Amplified reference gene primers provided the basis for estimating nucleated cell counts. Profiling relied on immunoSEQ multiplex PCR, and the TCRdb table lists in-frame clones only, not all of them. V, J and clone size are those of that table, while D and trimming were read from the DNA. Of about 210,000 clones in the sample, 88% were seen once. In germline, CDR1 is MNHEY, CDR2 SVGAGI. J was trimmed by 4 bases and V by 9 bases; bases with no gene match: 5. This CDR3 spans 13 amino acids. The V gene is TRBV6-5, the J gene TRBJ2-2; TRBD2 agrees at 7 bases. The sample was peripheral blood. The sequence came from a man between 70 and 80 years old with acute or convalescent COVID-19. The CDR3 region has the DNA TGTGCCAGTGGACTAGACCGCACCGGGGAGCTGTTTTTT. Amino acids: CASGLDRTGELFF.